The clone carrying this TCR beta chain was detected a few times. Its target is unknown. Germline CDR1 is SNHLY and CDR2 is FYNNEI. The CDR3 contains 16 residues. V gave up 3 bases and J gave up 3 bases, with 15 bases separating them. TCRdb keeps only in-frame clones here, not all; method: immunoSEQ multiplex PCR. The table includes 650,000 to 700,000 clones, roughly 88% detected once. These data originate in a study of shared clonotypes between healthy human individuals. Study-wide results and caveats: As a rule, naive subsets had a larger estimated richness than memory subsets. Tissues were not sampled, only blood, and their repertoires likely differ.

The TCR originated in a man between 18 and 29 years old in good health. Some clones in this sample may be carry-over from other donors' samples. The V and J genes are TRBV2 and TRBJ2-1, with D possibly called TRBD1 or TRBD2 (5 bases each). Sequenced: memory CD8+ T cells from PBMCs. Documented subset: CD45RO+ cells pooled with CCR7-negative TemRA cells. CDR3 DNA: TGTGCCAGCAGTGACCCCGGGACCCAAGACTACAATGAGCAGTTCTTC. Encoded protein: CASSDPGTQDYNEQFF.